This T cell receptor beta chain was sequenced for a study of T cell responses to AZD1222 COVID-19 vaccine. Whole-study findings and limits: The span of vaccine-associated CD4 TCRs extended across spike, with dominance at 160-218 and 743-854. All repertoire sampling was performed exclusively after the peak T cell response. A rise in Spike-specific TCR breadth and depth followed two AZD1222 doses.

This CDR3 comprises 15 residues. From germline, CDR1 is SEHNR and CDR2 FQNEAQ (reference sequence). Trimming left V 0 bases short and J 7 bases short, with 16 bases between. A word on this clone: Its antigen is still unknown.

Here immunoSEQ multiplex PCR was the method, and the copy in TCRdb shows in-frame clones only, minus some. Among 110,000 to 150,000 clones listed, about 88% were seen once. The chain joins TRBV7-9 to TRBJ2-7, with TRBD1 as a possible D gene (5 bases). This specimen was peripheral blood, taken 28 days after the second AZD1222 dose. This TCR was sampled from an adult who received the AZD1222 COVID-19 vaccine. CDR3 protein: CASSLAMGQLTEQYF. In nucleotides, the CDR3 is TGTGCCAGCAGCTTAGCGATGGGGCAGCTTACAGAGCAGTACTTC.